This is a list of T cell receptor beta chains from one sample in a study of T cell responses to AZD1222 COVID-19 vaccine. Method: immunoSEQ multiplex PCR; TCRdb's copy keeps in-frame clones and lacks some. The sample records about 140,000 clones, roughly nine tenths being singletons. The sequences come from peripheral blood, collected on day 0 of AZD1222 vaccination. The receptors were gathered from an adult in good health. Both conserved end residues are part of each CDR3. A D gene is named only where the DNA matches it firmly. Rows may omit the clone size; those that give it use once, few, many or a size class.

size: .; J: TRBJ1-2; D: .; V: TRBV12-3/TRBV12-4; CDR3: CAIPGAGRYGYTF; DNA: TGTGCCATCCCGGGGGCAGGGAGATATGGCTACACCTTC
size: .; J: TRBJ2-6; D: .; V: TRBV24-1; CDR3: CATSAYFSGTYFGANVLTF; DNA: TGTGCCACCAGTGCCTACTTCTCGGGGACCTACTTTGGGGCCAACGTCCTGACTTTC
size: once; J: TRBJ1-6; D: .; V: TRBV9; CDR3: CASSANTGNSPLHF; DNA: TGTGCCAGCAGCGCCAACACGGGGAATTCACCCCTCCACTTT
size: .; J: TRBJ1-1; D: TRBD1; V: TRBV5-4; CDR3: CASSPRTGGVMNTEAFF; DNA: TGTGCCAGCAGCCCAAGGACAGGGGGCGTAATGAACACTGAAGCTTTCTTT
size: .; J: TRBJ1-1; D: TRBD1; V: TRBV14; CDR3: CASSLRTGGRDTEAFF; DNA: TGTGCCAGCAGCCTTCGGACAGGGGGGCGGGACACTGAAGCTTTCTTT
size: .; J: TRBJ2-7; D: .; V: TRBV2; CDR3: CASRATSYEQYF; DNA: TGTGCCAGCAGGGCGACCTCCTACGAGCAGTACTTC
size: .; J: TRBJ1-2; D: TRBD1; V: TRBV30; CDR3: CASWRGRGLGGYTF; DNA: TGTGCCTCGTGGAGGGGCAGGGGGCTCGGTGGCTACACCTTC
size: few; J: TRBJ2-7; D: TRBD2; V: TRBV27; CDR3: CASSLKGRAGYEQYF; DNA: TGTGCCAGCAGTTTAAAAGGGAGGGCCGGTTACGAGCAGTACTTC
size: .; J: TRBJ1-1; D: .; V: TRBV30; CDR3: CAQRGTSGVFF; DNA: TGTGCCCAGAGGGGCACCTCGGGGGTTTTCTTT
size: .; J: TRBJ1-5; D: TRBD1; V: TRBV16; CDR3: CASSQSGQGGQPQHF; DNA: TGTGCCAGCAGCCAATCGGGACAGGGCGGGCAGCCCCAGCATTTT
size: .; J: TRBJ2-3; D: .; V: TRBV7-9; CDR3: CASSPHTSLGTDTQYF; DNA: TGTGCCAGCAGCCCCCATACCTCGTTGGGCACAGATACGCAGTATTTT
size: .; J: TRBJ1-2; D: TRBD1; V: TRBV19; CDR3: CASSMNRDRALGYGYTF; DNA: TGTGCCAGTAGTATGAACCGGGACAGAGCTTTAGGGTATGGCTACACCTTC
size: .; J: TRBJ1-2; D: TRBD1; V: TRBV5-4; CDR3: CASSLGDRNYGYTF; DNA: TGTGCCAGCAGCTTGGGGGACAGGAACTATGGCTACACCTTC
size: .; J: TRBJ2-7; D: TRBD2; V: TRBV27; CDR3: CASSLGQLAAPYEQYF; DNA: TGTGCCAGCAGTTTAGGGCAACTAGCGGCCCCCTACGAGCAGTACTTC
size: .; J: TRBJ1-1; D: .; V: TRBV7-6; CDR3: CASSLSMWGRNTEAFF; DNA: TGTGCCAGCAGCTTAAGTATGTGGGGGCGGAACACTGAAGCTTTCTTT
size: .; J: TRBJ2-5; D: TRBD2; V: TRBV28; CDR3: CASRLLAGPQETQYF; DNA: TGTGCCAGCAGGTTACTAGCGGGGCCTCAAGAGACCCAGTACTTC
size: .; J: TRBJ2-3; D: TRBD2; V: TRBV28; CDR3: CASSLGLAGEGTDTQYF; DNA: TGTGCCAGCAGTTTGGGGCTAGCGGGTGAGGGGACAGATACGCAGTATTTT
size: .; J: TRBJ2-1; D: TRBD1; V: TRBV27; CDR3: CASRLGQGNEQFF; DNA: TGTGCCAGCAGACTAGGACAGGGAAATGAGCAGTTCTTC
size: .; J: TRBJ2-4; D: TRBD1; V: TRBV15; CDR3: CAIRDSESKNIQYF; DNA: TGTGCCATCCGGGACAGTGAGTCCAAAAACATTCAGTACTTC
size: few; J: TRBJ1-2; D: .; V: TRBV21-1; CDR3: CASSKAGRVKANYGYTF; DNA: TGTGCCAGCAGCAAAGCGGGCAGGGTTAAAGCTAACTATGGCTACACCTTC
size: .; J: TRBJ1-6; D: TRBD1; V: TRBV30; CDR3: CAWRPDRVMNSPLHF; DNA: TGTGCCTGGAGGCCAGACAGGGTGATGAATTCACCCCTCCACTTT
size: .; J: TRBJ1-1; D: .; V: TRBV4-1; CDR3: CASSQVSMNTEAFF; DNA: TGCGCCAGCAGCCAAGTCAGCATGAACACTGAAGCTTTCTTT
size: .; J: TRBJ1-5; D: .; V: TRBV24-1; CDR3: CATSDLKTDSNQPQHF; DNA: TGTGCCACCAGTGATTTAAAGACAGATAGCAATCAGCCCCAGCATTTT
size: once; J: TRBJ1-5; D: .; V: TRBV4-2; CDR3: CASSPNLSNQPQHF; DNA: TGTGCCAGCAGCCCAAACTTAAGCAATCAGCCCCAGCATTTT
size: once; J: TRBJ2-7; D: .; V: TRBV5-1; CDR3: CASSHHGKMREQYF; DNA: TGCGCCAGCAGCCATCACGGTAAGATGAGGGAGCAGTACTTC
size: .; J: TRBJ1-2; D: .; V: TRBV5-1; CDR3: CASSGDGAPNYGYTF; DNA: TGCGCCAGCAGCGGGGACGGAGCTCCTAACTATGGCTACACCTTC
size: .; J: TRBJ2-7; D: .; V: TRBV4-2; CDR3: CASSQEEPSYEQYF; DNA: TGTGCCAGCAGCCAAGAAGAGCCGTCCTACGAGCAGTACTTC
size: .; J: TRBJ1-1; D: TRBD1; V: TRBV15; CDR3: CATEDRGSTEAFF; DNA: TGTGCCACAGAAGACAGGGGGTCCACTGAAGCTTTCTTT
size: .; J: TRBJ2-7; D: .; V: TRBV5-4; CDR3: CASANHRDSPRYEQYF; DNA: TGTGCCAGCGCTAACCACCGGGACTCCCCAAGGTACGAGCAGTACTTC
size: .; J: TRBJ1-3; D: .; V: TRBV3-1/TRBV3-2; CDR3: CASSQEVGTNSGNTIYF; DNA: TGTGCCAGCAGCCAAGAGGTGGGGACGAACTCTGGAAACACCATATATTTT
size: once; J: TRBJ1-1; D: .; V: TRBV11-2; CDR3: CASSQRQSIGNTEAFF; DNA: TGTGCCAGCAGCCAAAGACAGTCGATCGGAAACACTGAAGCTTTCTTT
size: .; J: TRBJ1-5; D: .; V: TRBV27; CDR3: CASSGTTNQPQHF; DNA: TGTGCCAGCAGCGGGACCACTAATCAGCCCCAGCATTTT
size: .; J: TRBJ2-7; D: .; V: TRBV13; CDR3: CASSLSSYGGHHF; DNA: TGTGCCAGCAGCTTAAGTTCTTATGGGGGACATCACTTC
size: few; J: TRBJ2-2; D: TRBD2; V: TRBV7-6; CDR3: CASSLVVSGSAGELFF; DNA: TGTGCCAGCAGCTTAGTCGTTAGCGGGAGCGCCGGGGAGCTGTTTTTT
size: .; J: TRBJ2-1; D: TRBD2; V: TRBV6-5; CDR3: CASRTSGHNEQFF; DNA: TGTGCCAGCAGGACTAGCGGGCACAATGAGCAGTTCTTC
size: once; J: TRBJ2-5; D: .; V: TRBV9; CDR3: CASSVGRYQETQYF; DNA: TGTGCCAGCAGCGTGGGGCGGTACCAAGAGACCCAGTACTTC
size: .; J: TRBJ1-1; D: TRBD1; V: TRBV7-9; CDR3: CASSPLQGAAEAFF; DNA: TGTGCCAGCAGCCCGTTACAGGGGGCGGCTGAAGCTTTCTTT
size: .; J: TRBJ1-2; D: TRBD1; V: TRBV5-1; CDR3: CASSLGQGFGYTF; DNA: TGCGCCAGCAGCTTGGGACAGGGGTTTGGCTACACCTTC
size: once; J: TRBJ1-3; D: .; V: TRBV21-1; CDR3: CASSTLPGRFSGNTIYF; DNA: TGTGCCAGCAGCACACTACCGGGACGTTTCTCTGGAAACACCATATATTTT
size: once; J: TRBJ2-1; D: .; V: TRBV6-1; CDR3: CASGSSYRFEQFF; DNA: TGTGCCAGCGGGTCCTCTTATCGATTTGAGCAGTTCTTC
size: .; J: TRBJ1-5; D: .; V: TRBV2; CDR3: CASGGVGLADGQPQHF; DNA: TGTGCCAGCGGGGGGGTCGGTTTAGCAGACGGTCAGCCCCAGCATTTT
size: .; J: TRBJ1-1; D: .; V: TRBV6-5; CDR3: CASTRHLEGTEAFF; DNA: TGTGCCAGCACGCGACACCTCGAGGGCACTGAAGCTTTCTTT
size: .; J: TRBJ1-1; D: .; V: TRBV9; CDR3: CASNSRRGETFF; DNA: TGTGCCAGCAACTCACGGAGGGGGGAGACTTTCTTT
size: .; J: TRBJ2-2; D: TRBD1; V: TRBV2; CDR3: CASSPRQGGTGELFF; DNA: TGTGCCAGCAGTCCTAGACAGGGGGGCACCGGGGAGCTGTTTTTT
size: once; J: TRBJ1-3; D: .; V: TRBV5-1; CDR3: CASSLAGDTIYF; DNA: TGCGCCAGCAGCTTGGCGGGGGACACCATATATTTT
size: .; J: TRBJ1-2; D: .; V: TRBV24-1; CDR3: CATSDLARNYGYTF; DNA: TGTGCCACCAGTGATTTGGCCCGTAACTATGGCTACACCTTC
size: .; J: TRBJ2-3; D: .; V: TRBV5-1; CDR3: CASSLAADSTDTQYF; DNA: TGCGCCAGCAGCTTGGCCGCGGATAGCACAGATACGCAGTATTTT